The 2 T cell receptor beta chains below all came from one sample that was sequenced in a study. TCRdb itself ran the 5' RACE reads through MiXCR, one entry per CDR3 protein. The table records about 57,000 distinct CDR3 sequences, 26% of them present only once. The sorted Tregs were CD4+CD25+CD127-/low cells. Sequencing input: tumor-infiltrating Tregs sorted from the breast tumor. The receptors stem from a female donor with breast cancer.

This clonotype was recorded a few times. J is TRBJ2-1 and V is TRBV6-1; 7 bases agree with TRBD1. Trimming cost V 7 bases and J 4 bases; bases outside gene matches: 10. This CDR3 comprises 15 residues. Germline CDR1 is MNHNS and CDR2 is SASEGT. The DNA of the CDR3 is TGTGCCAGCAATATTAAGACAGGGCATTACAATGAGCAGTTCTTC. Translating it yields CASNIKTGHYNEQFF.

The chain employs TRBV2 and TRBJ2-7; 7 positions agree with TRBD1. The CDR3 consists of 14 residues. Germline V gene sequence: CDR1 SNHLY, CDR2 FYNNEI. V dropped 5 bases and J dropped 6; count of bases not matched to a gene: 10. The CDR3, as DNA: TGTGCCAGCAGTCCCGTGTCAGGGGGTCCCGAGCAGTACTTC. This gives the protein CASSPVSGGPEQYF.